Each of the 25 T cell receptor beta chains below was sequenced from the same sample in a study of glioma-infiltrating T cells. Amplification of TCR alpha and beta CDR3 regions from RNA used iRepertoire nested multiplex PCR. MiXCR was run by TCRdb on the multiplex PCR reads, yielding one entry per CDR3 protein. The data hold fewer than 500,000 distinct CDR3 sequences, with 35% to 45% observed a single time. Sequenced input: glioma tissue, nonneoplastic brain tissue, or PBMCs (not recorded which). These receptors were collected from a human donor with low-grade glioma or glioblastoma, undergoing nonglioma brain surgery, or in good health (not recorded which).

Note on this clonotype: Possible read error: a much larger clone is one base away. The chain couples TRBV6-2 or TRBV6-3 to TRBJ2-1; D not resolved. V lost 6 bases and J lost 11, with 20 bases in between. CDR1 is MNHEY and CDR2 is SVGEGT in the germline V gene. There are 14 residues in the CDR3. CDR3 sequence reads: CASRKLVMDNKQFF. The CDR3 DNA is TGTGCCAGCAGGAAATTGGTGATGGATAATAAGCAGTTCTTC.

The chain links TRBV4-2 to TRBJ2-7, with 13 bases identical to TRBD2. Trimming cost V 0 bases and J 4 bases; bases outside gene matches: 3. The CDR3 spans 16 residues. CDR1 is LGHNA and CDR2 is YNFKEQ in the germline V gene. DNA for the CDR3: TGTGCCAGCAGCCAAGAACTAGCGGGAGGGCCTTACGAGCAGTACTTC. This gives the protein CASSQELAGGPYEQYF.

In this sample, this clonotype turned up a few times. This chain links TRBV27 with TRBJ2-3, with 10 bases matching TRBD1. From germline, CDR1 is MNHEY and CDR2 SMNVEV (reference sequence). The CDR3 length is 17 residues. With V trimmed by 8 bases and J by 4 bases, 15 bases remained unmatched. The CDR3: CASGKDGRQGASDTQYF. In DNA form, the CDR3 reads TGTGCCAGCGGTAAGGATGGCCGACAGGGGGCCTCAGATACGCAGTATTTT.

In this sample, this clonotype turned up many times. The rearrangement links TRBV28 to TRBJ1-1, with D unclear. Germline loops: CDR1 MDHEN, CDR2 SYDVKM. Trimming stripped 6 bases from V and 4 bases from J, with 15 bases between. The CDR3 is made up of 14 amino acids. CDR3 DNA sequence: TGTGCCAGCAGCAGCAGGAGGCTGGGCACTGAAGCTTTCTTT. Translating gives CASSSRRLGTEAFF.

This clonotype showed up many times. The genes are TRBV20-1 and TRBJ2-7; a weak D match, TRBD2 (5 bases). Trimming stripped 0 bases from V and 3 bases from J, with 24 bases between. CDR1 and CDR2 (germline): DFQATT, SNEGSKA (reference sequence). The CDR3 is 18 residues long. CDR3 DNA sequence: TGCAGTGCTAGAGATTGGGAGCCTGCAGCCCCATCATACTACGAGCAGTACTTC. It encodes CSARDWEPAAPSYYEQYF.

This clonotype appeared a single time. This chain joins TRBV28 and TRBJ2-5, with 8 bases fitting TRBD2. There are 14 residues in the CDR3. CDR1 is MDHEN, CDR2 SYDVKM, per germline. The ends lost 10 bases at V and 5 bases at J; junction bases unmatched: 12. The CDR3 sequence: CAISPGLAEETQYF. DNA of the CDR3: TGTGCCATCAGCCCTGGACTAGCAGAGGAGACCCAGTACTTC.

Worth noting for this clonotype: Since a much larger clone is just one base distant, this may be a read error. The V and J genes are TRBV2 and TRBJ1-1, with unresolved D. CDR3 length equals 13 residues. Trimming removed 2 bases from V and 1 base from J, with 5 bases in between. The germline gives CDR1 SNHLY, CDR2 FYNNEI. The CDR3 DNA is TGTGCCAGCAGTGAAAGCGGGAACACTGAAGCTTTCTTT. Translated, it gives CASSESGNTEAFF.

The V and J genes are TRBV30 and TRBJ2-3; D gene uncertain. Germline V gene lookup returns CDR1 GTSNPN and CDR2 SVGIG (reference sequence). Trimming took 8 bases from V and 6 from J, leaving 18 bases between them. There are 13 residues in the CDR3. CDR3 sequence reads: CARSTRSSDTQYF. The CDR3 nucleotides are TGTGCCCGGTCGACCCGGAGTTCGGATACGCAGTATTTT.

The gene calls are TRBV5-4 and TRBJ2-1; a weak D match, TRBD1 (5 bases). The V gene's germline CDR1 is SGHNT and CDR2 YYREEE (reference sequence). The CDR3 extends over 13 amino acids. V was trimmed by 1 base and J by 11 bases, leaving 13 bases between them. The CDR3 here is CASSLPRAPQQFF. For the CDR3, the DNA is TGTGCCAGCAGCTTGCCCAGGGCCCCCCAGCAGTTCTTC.

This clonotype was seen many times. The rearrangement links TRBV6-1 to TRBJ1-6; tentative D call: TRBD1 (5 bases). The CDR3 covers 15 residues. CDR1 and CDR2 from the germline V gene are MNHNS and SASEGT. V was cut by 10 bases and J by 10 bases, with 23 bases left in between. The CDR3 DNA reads TGTGCCATCTCGATTGGGGACGGAACTTTGTCACCCCTCCACTTT. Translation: CAISIGDGTLSPLHF.

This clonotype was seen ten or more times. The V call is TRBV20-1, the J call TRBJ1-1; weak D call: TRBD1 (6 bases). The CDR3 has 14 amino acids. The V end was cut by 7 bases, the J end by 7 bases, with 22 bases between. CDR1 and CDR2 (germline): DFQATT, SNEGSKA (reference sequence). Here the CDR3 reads CSGSLPGGRGEAFF. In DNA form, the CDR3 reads TGCAGTGGTTCCCTCCCGGGGGGCAGAGGTGAAGCTTTCTTT.

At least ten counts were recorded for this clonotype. The CDR3 DNA sequence: TGTGCCAGCAGGAGGGTTGGTTTAATGAACACTGAAGCTTTCTTT. It specifies CASRRVGLMNTEAFF. The chain uses TRBV6-2 or TRBV6-3 and TRBJ1-1; D unclear. The CDR3 is 15 residues long. CDR1 MNHEY and CDR2 SVGEGT come from the germline V gene. Trimming pared 6 bases from V and 0 bases from J, leaving 14 bases between.

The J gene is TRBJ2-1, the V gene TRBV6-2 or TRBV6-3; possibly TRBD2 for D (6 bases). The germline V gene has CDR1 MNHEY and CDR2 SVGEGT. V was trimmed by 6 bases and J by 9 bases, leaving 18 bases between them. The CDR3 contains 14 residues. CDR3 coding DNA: TGTGCCAGCAGCCTTCGGGGGATTCAATCTGAGCAGTTCTTC. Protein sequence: CASSLRGIQSEQFF.

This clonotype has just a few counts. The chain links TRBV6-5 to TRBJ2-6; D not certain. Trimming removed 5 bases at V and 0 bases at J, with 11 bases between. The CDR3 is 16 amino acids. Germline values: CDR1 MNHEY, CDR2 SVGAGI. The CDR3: CASSPTLLSGANVLTF. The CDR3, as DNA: TGTGCCAGCAGTCCGACACTTCTCTCTGGGGCCAACGTCCTGACTTTC.

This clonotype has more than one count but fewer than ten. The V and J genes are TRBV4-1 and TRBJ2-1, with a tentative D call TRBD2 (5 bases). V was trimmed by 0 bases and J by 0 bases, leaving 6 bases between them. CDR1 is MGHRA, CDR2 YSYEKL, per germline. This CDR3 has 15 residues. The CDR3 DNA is TGCGCCAGCAGCCAAGAAAGCGGCTCCTACAATGAGCAGTTCTTC. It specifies CASSQESGSYNEQFF.

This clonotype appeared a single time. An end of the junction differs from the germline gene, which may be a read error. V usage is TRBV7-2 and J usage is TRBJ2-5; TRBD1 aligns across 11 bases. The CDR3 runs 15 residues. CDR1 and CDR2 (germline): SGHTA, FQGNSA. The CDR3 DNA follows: TGTGCCAGCAGCTTAGTCGGGGACAGGGGGGAGATCCAGTACTTC. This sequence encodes CASSLVGDRGEIQYF.

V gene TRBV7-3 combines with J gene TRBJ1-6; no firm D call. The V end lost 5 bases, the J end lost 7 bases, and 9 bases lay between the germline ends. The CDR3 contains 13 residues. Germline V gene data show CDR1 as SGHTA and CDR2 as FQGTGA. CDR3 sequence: CASSPRTNSPLHF. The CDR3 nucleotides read TGTGCCAGCAGCCCCAGGACGAATTCACCCCTCCACTTT.

The CDR3 spells CASSPDSGVSEQFF. The DNA of the CDR3 is TGTGCCAGCAGCCCGGACAGCGGTGTAAGTGAGCAGTTCTTC. V and J are TRBV5-4 and TRBJ2-1, with D tentatively TRBD1 (6 bases). Germline CDR1 reads SGHNT; CDR2 reads YYREEE (reference sequence). V lost 4 bases and J 9 bases, leaving 17 bases between the germline ends. The CDR3 has 14 residues.

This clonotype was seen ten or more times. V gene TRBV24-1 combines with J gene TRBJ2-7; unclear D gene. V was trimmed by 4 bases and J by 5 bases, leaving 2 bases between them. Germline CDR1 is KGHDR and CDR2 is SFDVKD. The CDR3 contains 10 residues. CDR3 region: CATSENEQYF. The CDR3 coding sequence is TGTGCCACCAGTGAGAACGAGCAGTACTTC.

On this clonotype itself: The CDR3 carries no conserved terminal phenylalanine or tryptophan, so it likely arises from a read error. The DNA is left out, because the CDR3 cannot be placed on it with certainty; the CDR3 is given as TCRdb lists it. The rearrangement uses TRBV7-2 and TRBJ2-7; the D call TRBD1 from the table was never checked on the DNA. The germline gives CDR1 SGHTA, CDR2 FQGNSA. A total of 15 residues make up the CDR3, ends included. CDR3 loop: CASSLGGGTGRGQHL.

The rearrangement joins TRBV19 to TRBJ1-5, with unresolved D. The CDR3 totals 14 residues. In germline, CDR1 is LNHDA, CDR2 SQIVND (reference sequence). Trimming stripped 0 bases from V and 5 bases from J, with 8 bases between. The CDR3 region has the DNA TGTGCCAGTAGTATAGATCTGTGGTATCAGCCCCAGCATTTT. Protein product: CASSIDLWYQPQHF.

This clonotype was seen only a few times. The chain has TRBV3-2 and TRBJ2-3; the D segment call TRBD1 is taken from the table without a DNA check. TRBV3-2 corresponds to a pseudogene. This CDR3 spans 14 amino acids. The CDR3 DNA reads TGTGCCAGCAGTTTCCGGACGGGACCAGATACGCAGTATTTT. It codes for CASSFRTGPDTQYF.

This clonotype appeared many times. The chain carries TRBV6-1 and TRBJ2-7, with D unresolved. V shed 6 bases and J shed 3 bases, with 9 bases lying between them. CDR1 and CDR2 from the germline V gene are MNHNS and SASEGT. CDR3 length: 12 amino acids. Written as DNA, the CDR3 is TGTGCCAGCAGCCTCTTTGGCTACGAGCAGTACTTC. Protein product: CASSLFGYEQYF.

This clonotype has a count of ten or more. CDR3 residues: CASSRQGVKSYEQYF. CDR3 DNA sequence: TGTGCCAGCAGTCGACAGGGGGTTAAGTCCTACGAGCAGTACTTC. V is TRBV6-1 and J is TRBJ2-7, with 9 nucleotides matching TRBD1. Germline V gene sequence: CDR1 MNHNS, CDR2 SASEGT. The V gene end was trimmed by 5 bases and the J gene end by 1 base; junction bases not matched to a gene: 6. The CDR3 runs to 15 residues.

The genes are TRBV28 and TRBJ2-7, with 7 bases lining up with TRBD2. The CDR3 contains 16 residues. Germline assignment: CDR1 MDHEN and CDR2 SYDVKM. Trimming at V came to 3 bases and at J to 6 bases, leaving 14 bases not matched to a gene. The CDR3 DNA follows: TGTGCCAGCAGTTTTCTCAGTCGGGGGGTTCAGGTCGAGCAGTACTTC. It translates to CASSFLSRGVQVEQYF.